One and the same sample provided the 16 T cell receptor beta chains below, sequenced in a study of OX40 agonist ivuxolimab in advanced cancers. Sequencing used immunoSEQ multiplex PCR; TCRdb keeps in-frame clones, though not all of them. The data show about 78,000 clones, 84% seen once. Sequences were derived from CD4+ or CD8+ T cells sorted from blood, sampled in a trial of the OX40 agonist ivuxolimab. These receptors were taken from an adult with an advanced solid tumor such as melanoma, head and neck, liver or kidney cancer.

This chain joins TRBV7-2 and TRBJ2-3; D is possibly TRBD2 (7 bases). Trimming took off 7 bases at V and 3 bases at J, with 23 bases between the two ends. The CDR3 loop spans 17 amino acids. Germline V gives CDR1 SGHTA, CDR2 FQGNSA. The CDR3 DNA sequence: TGTGCCAGCAATTGGGGGCGGGGGAGTTTAGGTACAGATACGCAGTATTTT. The encoded protein is CASNWGRGSLGTDTQYF.

The chain employs TRBV25-1 and TRBJ1-1; D is perhaps TRBD1 (6 bases). Germline V gives CDR1 MGHDK, CDR2 SYGVNS. The CDR3 covers 13 residues. V was cut by 7 bases and J by 10 bases, with 19 bases left in between. CDR3 nucleotide sequence: TGTGCCAGCACCCCAAACGGCAGGGGCTCAGCTTTCTTT. Protein product: CASTPNGRGSAFF.

This clone was counted only a few times. This chain joins TRBV12-5 and TRBJ1-3; TRBD1 matches 7 bases. This CDR3 is 14 amino acids long. CDR1 LGHNT and CDR2 FRNRAP come from the germline V gene. The ends lost 5 bases at V and 4 bases at J; junction bases unmatched: 5. The CDR3 loop reads CASGATGVGNTIYF. The DNA for the CDR3 is TGTGCTAGTGGTGCCACAGGGGTCGGAAACACCATATATTTT.

The V call is TRBV28, the J call TRBJ1-6; D is perhaps TRBD1 (6 bases). V gave up 7 bases and J gave up 7 bases, with 11 bases separating them. In germline, CDR1 is MDHEN, CDR2 SYDVKM. This CDR3 contains 13 residues. The CDR3 loop is CASKGQMNSPLHF. CDR3 nucleotides: TGTGCCAGCAAAGGACAGATGAATTCACCCCTCCACTTT. Supplemented by reference TRBV28 and TRBJ1-6, the full variable domain reads DVKVTQSSRYLVKRTGEKVFLECVQDMDHENMFWYRQDPGLGLRLIYFSYDVKMKEKGDIPEGYSVSREKKERFSLILESASTNQTSMYLCASKGQMNSPLHFGNGTRLTVT.

The CDR3 sequence is CASSLGPGGNTEAFF. The DNA for the CDR3 is TGCGCCAGCAGCTTAGGACCAGGTGGGAACACTGAAGCTTTCTTT. This chain connects TRBV5-1 to TRBJ1-1; no clear D gene. This CDR3 has 15 amino acids. V lost 2 bases and J 1 base, leaving 12 bases between the germline ends. Per the germline V gene, CDR1 is SGHRS and CDR2 is YFSETQ.

The J gene is TRBJ2-7, the V gene TRBV6-1, with a possible D match to TRBD2 (5 bases). The length of the CDR3 is 13 residues. The germline V and J ends were trimmed by 8 bases and 6 bases, with 17 bases remaining between them. Germline-derived CDR1 and CDR2 are MNHNS and SASEGT. CDR3 nucleotide sequence: TGTGCCAGCGGGATAGCGTCCGGACTCGAGCAGTACTTC. As protein: CASGIASGLEQYF.

This chain links TRBV7-9 with TRBJ1-1, with D uncertain. V shed 7 bases and J shed 0 bases, with 12 bases lying between them. The CDR3 covers 14 residues. Germline V gives CDR1 SEHNR, CDR2 FQNEAQ (reference sequence). In DNA, the CDR3 is TGTGCCAGCACCTATGACATAGTGAACACTGAAGCTTTCTTT. Amino acid sequence: CASTYDIVNTEAFF.

The chain links TRBV4-3 to TRBJ2-2, with D unclear. The CDR3 runs to 15 residues. Trimming removed 1 base at V and 4 bases at J, with 10 bases between. Germline V gene sequence: CDR1 LGHNA, CDR2 YSLEER. For the CDR3, the DNA is TGCGCCAGCAGCCAAGTAAAAGGTTTCACCGGGGAGCTGTTTTTT. Translated, it gives CASSQVKGFTGELFF.

V gene TRBV7-9 combines with J gene TRBJ1-2, with D tentatively TRBD1 (6 bases). Deletions cut 5 bases from V and 8 bases from J, with 24 bases between. The CDR3 runs to 16 residues. Germline loops: CDR1 SEHNR, CDR2 FQNEAQ (reference sequence). CDR3 nucleotides: TGTGCCAGCAGCCGGAGTTTCAGACAGGTGTTTGAGGGCTACACCTTC. It is translated as CASSRSFRQVFEGYTF.

The table lists this clone with a count of one. This chain joins TRBV11-2 and TRBJ1-2; 7 positions agree with TRBD1. The CDR3 has 14 residues. The ends lost 1 base at V and 4 bases at J; junction bases unmatched: 3. CDR1 SGHAT and CDR2 FQNNGV come from the germline V gene. CDR3 bases: TGTGCCAGCAGCTTAGTGGGACAGAGCTATGGCTACACCTTC. Protein: CASSLVGQSYGYTF.

This clone has only a few counts. The chain carries TRBV28 and TRBJ1-1, with D unclear. The CDR3 runs to 12 residues. Germline CDR1 is MDHEN and CDR2 is SYDVKM. V dropped 7 bases and J dropped 0 bases, with 6 bases sitting between them. CDR3 amino acids: CASTTLNTEAFF. The CDR3 DNA reads TGTGCCAGCACTACATTGAACACTGAAGCTTTCTTT. The full variable domain, rest sourced from reference TRBV28 and TRBJ1-1, is DVKVTQSSRYLVKRTGEKVFLECVQDMDHENMFWYRQDPGLGLRLIYFSYDVKMKEKGDIPEGYSVSREKKERFSLILESASTNQTSMYLCASTTLNTEAFFGQGTRLTVV.

V and J are TRBV7-3 and TRBJ2-1; TRBD1 matches 7 bases. The germline V gene encodes CDR1 SGHTA and CDR2 FQGTGA. J was trimmed by 5 bases and V by 4 bases; bases with no gene match: 5. The CDR3 totals 14 residues. CDR3 protein: CASSSGTADNEQFF. The CDR3 DNA follows: TGTGCCAGCAGCTCCGGGACAGCGGACAATGAGCAGTTCTTC. Full variable domain (outside the CDR3, taken from reference TRBV7-3 and TRBJ2-1): GAGVSQTPSNKVTEKGKYVELRCDPISGHTALYWYRQSLGQGPEFLIYFQGTGAADDSGLPNDRFFAVRPEGSVSTLKIQRTERGDSAVYLCASSSGTADNEQFFGPGTRLTVL.

The rearrangement links TRBV11-1 to TRBJ1-6, with D maybe TRBD1 (6 bases). Germline CDR1 and CDR2: SGHAT and FQDESV (reference sequence). The CDR3 has 14 residues. Trimming cost V 5 bases and J 10 bases, with 15 bases left between them. The CDR3 DNA sequence: TGTGCCAGCAGCCTTCAGGGGAGGCGATCACCCCTCCACTTT. It codes for CASSLQGRRSPLHF.

The J gene is TRBJ1-2, the V gene TRBV28; no reliable D call. V lost 8 bases to trimming and J lost 9 bases, with 19 bases between them. Per germline, CDR1 MDHEN and CDR2 SYDVKM. CDR3 length equals 13 residues. This chain's CDR3 is CASRSLSSLSYTF. In DNA form, the CDR3 reads TGTGCCAGCCGCAGTTTATCCTCCTTGAGCTACACCTTC.

The chain couples TRBV7-2 to TRBJ2-1, with 9 positions matching TRBD2. This CDR3 is built from 16 residues. Unmatched junction bases numbered 9, after V lost 1 base and J lost 8 bases. The V gene's germline CDR1 is SGHTA and CDR2 FQGNSA. This CDR3 is CASSLVGSGRTDEQFF. DNA for the CDR3: TGTGCCAGCAGCTTAGTTGGTAGCGGGAGAACGGATGAGCAGTTCTTC. Complete variable domain (other parts from reference TRBV7-2 and TRBJ2-1): GAGVSQSPSNKVTEKGKDVELRCDPISGHTALYWYRQSLGQGLEFLIYFQGNSAPDKSGLPSDRFSAERTGGSVSTLTIQRTQQEDSAVYLCASSLVGSGRTDEQFFGPGTRLTVL.

This clone was detected only once. The chain combines TRBV12-5 with TRBJ1-3; D gene unclear. V shed 2 bases and J shed 0 bases, with 8 bases lying between them. This CDR3 comprises 15 residues. Germline V lookup: CDR1 LGHNT, CDR2 FRNRAP. The CDR3 region is CASGLSQFSGNTIYF. CDR3 sequence (DNA): TGTGCTAGTGGTTTGTCCCAATTCTCTGGAAACACCATATATTTT.